This is a list of T cell receptor beta chains from one sample in a study of vaccination and CD4 T cells after COVID-19. TCRdb re-called the PCR reads through MiXCR, storing one row per CDR3 protein. The sample has 20,000 or so distinct CDR3 sequences, 40% to 50% seen once. Antigens of these TCRs are unknown. The material sequenced was CD4+ T cells from blood, cultured in vitro, taken about 7 months after SARS-CoV-2 vaccination. The source of these receptors is a human donor who had recovered from COVID-19. CDR3s include the opening cysteine and the closing phenylalanine or tryptophan. Fields, in order: V gene, CDR3 protein.

TRBV21-1	CASSKIDWRERNEQFF
TRBV20-1	CSALGQGKETQYF
TRBV6-2/TRBV6-3	CASSRPVGQGTDTQYF
TRBV20-1	CSASRRADGYTF
TRBV7-2	CASSLIVGQSGELFF
TRBV20-1	CSAGGLAGTMGSYEQYF
TRBV11-2	CASSRLAGTYEQYF
TRBV6-2/TRBV6-3	CASSGQVGTEAFF
TRBV20-1	CSARRESAYEQYF
TRBV20-1	CSAIPGHLNSYEQYF
TRBV6-1	CAEGGQGAHEQFF
TRBV19	CASSPRTAYSYNEQFF
TRBV20-1	CSAGDREGYNEQFF
TRBV20-1	CSARVPGLAPGETQYF
TRBV7-9	CASSETGAAEAFF
TRBV7-3	CASSSLDFRSGSPLHF
TRBV15	CATSRSGQSNSPLHF
TRBV28	CASRQNRAYGYTF
TRBV21-1	CASSKGRDSLYEQYF
TRBV20-1	CSGRAGGPYEQYF
TRBV7-8	CASSLGGLETQYF
TRBV7-6	CASSLGRGPDTQYF
TRBV19	CASSIMLEILEQYF
TRBV28	CATRTELLEPQHF
TRBV6-2/TRBV6-3	CASSYERRRGYTF
TRBV2	CASSRQGYGYTF
TRBV20-1	CSARGASGRASNEQYF
TRBV7-2	CASTSRTAGLETQYF
TRBV6-5	CASSLLPGGDKNIQYF
TRBV28	CASSETSRLYEQYF
TRBV7-9	CASRLGSGNTIYF
TRBV20-1	CSARGHVGREGEQFF
TRBV19	CATRDRVNTEAFF
TRBV7-8	CASSLGWTSGRDTQYF
TRBV6-5	CASSYSEHTEAFF
TRBV6-1	CASSELSGTSNYNEQFF